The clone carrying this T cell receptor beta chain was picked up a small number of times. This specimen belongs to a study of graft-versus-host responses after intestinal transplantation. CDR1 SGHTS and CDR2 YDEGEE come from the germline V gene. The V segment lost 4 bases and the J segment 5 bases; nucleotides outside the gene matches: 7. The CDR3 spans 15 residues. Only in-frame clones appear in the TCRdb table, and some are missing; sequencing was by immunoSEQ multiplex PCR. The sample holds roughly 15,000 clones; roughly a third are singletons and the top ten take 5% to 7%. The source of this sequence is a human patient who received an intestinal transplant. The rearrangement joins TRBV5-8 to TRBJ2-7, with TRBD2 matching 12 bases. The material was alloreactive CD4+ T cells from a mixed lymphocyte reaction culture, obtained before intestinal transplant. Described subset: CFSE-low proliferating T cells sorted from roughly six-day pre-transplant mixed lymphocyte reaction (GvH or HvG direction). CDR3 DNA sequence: TGTGCCAGCAGCACACGGACTAGCGGGGTAAACGAGCAGTACTTC. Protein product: CASSTRTSGVNEQYF.